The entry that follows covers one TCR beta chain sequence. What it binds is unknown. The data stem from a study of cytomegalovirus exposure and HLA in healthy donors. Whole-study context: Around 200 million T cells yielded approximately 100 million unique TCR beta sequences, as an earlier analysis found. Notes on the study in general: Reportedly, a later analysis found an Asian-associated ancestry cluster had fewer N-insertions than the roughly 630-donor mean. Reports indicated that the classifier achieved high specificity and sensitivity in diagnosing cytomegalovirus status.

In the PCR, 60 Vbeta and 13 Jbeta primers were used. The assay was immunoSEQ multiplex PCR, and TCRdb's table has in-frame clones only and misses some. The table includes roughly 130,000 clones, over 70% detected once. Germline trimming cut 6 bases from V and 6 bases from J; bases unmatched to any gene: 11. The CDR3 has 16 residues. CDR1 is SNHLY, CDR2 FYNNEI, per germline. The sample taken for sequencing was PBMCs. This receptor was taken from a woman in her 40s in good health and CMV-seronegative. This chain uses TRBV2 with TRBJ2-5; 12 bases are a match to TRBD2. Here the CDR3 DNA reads TGTGCCAGCAGGTCCATACTAGCGGGGGGTGGTCAGACCCAGTACTTC. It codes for CASRSILAGGGQTQYF.